The rows below give T cell receptor beta chains drawn from one sample of a study of blood T cell repertoires in COVID-19. Generated by immunoSEQ multiplex PCR, the TCRdb table keeps only in-frame clones and is missing some. The sample has approximately 250,000 clones; around 89% are singletons. Sequenced input: PBMCs or T cells enriched from blood (not recorded which). The receptors were sampled from a woman between 40 and 55 years old with acute COVID-19. CDR3s include the opening cysteine and the closing phenylalanine or tryptophan. The D gene is left open where the match is weak. Size values are once, few and many counts, or a class for expanded clones, and some rows have none.

>TRBV18|-|-|TRBJ1-3
CASSFDQGSSGNTIYF
TGTGCCAGCTCATTCGATCAGGGGAGCTCTGGAAACACCATATATTTT
>TRBV29-1|-|TRBD2|TRBJ2-3
CSVVLWRERVDTQYF
TGCAGCGTTGTTCTGTGGCGGGAGAGGGTCGATACGCAGTATTTT
>TRBV28|-|TRBD1|TRBJ2-7
CASSSTGGIYEQYF
TGTGCCAGCAGCTCAACAGGGGGGATCTACGAGCAGTACTTC
>TRBV29-1|-|-|TRBJ1-3
CSTSRGAGNTIYF
TGCAGCACCTCTCGGGGTGCTGGAAACACCATATATTTT
>TRBV4-3|-|TRBD1|TRBJ2-5
CASSQDAGTGGLTQYF
TGCGCCAGCAGCCAGGATGCCGGGACAGGGGGCTTGACCCAGTACTTC
>TRBV20-1|few|-|TRBJ2-1
CSALTRAEQFF
TGCAGTGCTCTTACTAGAGCTGAGCAGTTCTTC
>TRBV7-2|-|TRBD2|TRBJ2-1
CASSLATSGRSYNEQFF
TGTGCCAGCAGCTTAGCCACTAGCGGCCGATCCTACAATGAGCAGTTCTTC
>TRBV4-1|-|TRBD1|TRBJ2-7
CASSDTGGEQYF
TGCGCCAGCAGCGACACAGGGGGCGAGCAGTACTTC
>TRBV27|-|-|TRBJ2-5
CASSPGPQAQYF
TGTGCCAGCAGCCCCGGGCCACAGGCCCAGTACTTC
>TRBV5-4|-|TRBD2|TRBJ2-3
CASSRALAGGGDTQYF
TGTGCCAGCAGCCGAGCACTAGCGGGAGGGGGCGATACGCAGTATTTT
>TRBV3-1/TRBV3-2|once|TRBD2|TRBJ2-3
CASSQQGLAGLDTQYF
TGTGCCAGCAGCCAACAGGGCCTAGCGGGATTAGATACGCAGTATTTT
>TRBV29-1|-|-|TRBJ2-2
CSVKWRFANTGELFF
TGCAGCGTTAAGTGGAGGTTTGCGAACACCGGGGAGCTGTTTTTT
>TRBV28|-|TRBD2|TRBJ2-7
CASSLLEKYSGTSRTYEQYF
TGTGCCAGCAGTTTATTAGAAAAGTATTCCGGGACTAGCAGAACATACGAGCAGTACTTC
>TRBV6-2/TRBV6-3|-|-|TRBJ1-1
CASSYVANTEAFF
TGTGCCAGCAGTTACGTAGCTAACACTGAAGCTTTCTTT
>TRBV3-1/TRBV3-2|many|-|TRBJ2-2
CASSLLGPDTGELFF
TGTGCCAGCAGCCTACTAGGACCGGACACCGGGGAGCTGTTTTTT
>TRBV6-1|-|TRBD1|TRBJ1-6
CASSEYRGNSPLHF
TGTGCCAGCAGTGAATACAGGGGTAATTCACCCCTCCACTTT
>TRBV7-9|-|-|TRBJ1-2
CASSLLASSPGYTF
TGTGCCAGCAGCTTATTAGCCAGTTCACCTGGCTACACCTTC
>TRBV6-5|-|-|TRBJ1-2
CASSYGQNRGYTF
TGTGCCAGCAGTTATGGGCAAAATCGTGGCTACACCTTC
>TRBV2|-|-|TRBJ2-7
CASNQRASDYEQYF
TGTGCCAGCAACCAAAGAGCCTCCGACTACGAGCAGTACTTC
>TRBV29-1|-|TRBD1|TRBJ1-1
CSVNRGEPTEAFF
TGCAGCGTCAACAGGGGAGAACCTACTGAAGCTTTCTTT
>TRBV11-2|-|TRBD1|TRBJ2-6
CASRIGQGVFGANVLTF
TGTGCCAGCAGAATCGGACAGGGGGTCTTTGGGGCCAACGTCCTGACTTTC
>TRBV5-8|-|TRBD1|TRBJ2-1
CASSLFQGASKNEQFF
TGTGCCAGCAGCTTATTTCAGGGGGCATCAAAAAATGAGCAGTTCTTC
>TRBV18|-|TRBD1|TRBJ1-2
CASSPGSGQGLGWDGYTF
TGTGCCAGCTCACCAGGATCGGGACAGGGCCTCGGATGGGATGGCTACACCTTC
>TRBV19|-|-|TRBJ1-2
CASSTSGEGVFGYTF
TGTGCCAGTAGTACCTCAGGGGAAGGAGTATTTGGCTACACCTTC
>TRBV24-1|-|TRBD1|TRBJ1-2
CATSERDSSYTF
TGTGCCACCAGTGAGCGGGACAGCAGCTACACCTTC
>TRBV30|-|-|TRBJ2-4
CAWSLRDIQYF
TGTGCCTGGAGTCTTCGGGACATTCAGTACTTC
>TRBV4-1|-|TRBD1|TRBJ1-1
CASSQNPGGGYTEAFF
TGCGCCAGCAGCCAGAACCCTGGAGGGGGCTACACTGAAGCTTTCTTT
>TRBV12-1|once|-|TRBJ2-1
CASSCATAGVIRNEQFF
TGTGCCAGCAGCTGTGCGACGGCGGGAGTGATTAGGAATGAGCAGTTCTTC
>TRBV7-2|-|TRBD2|TRBJ2-1
CASSFREGAGEQFF
TGTGCCAGCAGCTTCCGGGAGGGAGCTGGTGAGCAGTTCTTC
>TRBV23-1|-|-|TRBJ1-4
CASSQSSGGKSSGTNEKLFF
TGCGCCAGCAGTCAATCATCTGGTGGAAAATCCTCGGGAACTAATGAAAAACTGTTTTTT
>TRBV28|-|TRBD1|TRBJ1-6
CASRPGTGGFGPLHF
TGTGCCAGCAGGCCCGGGACAGGGGGATTCGGACCCCTCCACTTT
>TRBV24-1|-|TRBD2|TRBJ2-1
CATSDFRGGDYNEQFF
TGTGCCACCAGTGATTTCCGCGGGGGGGACTACAATGAGCAGTTCTTC
>TRBV24-1|-|TRBD1|TRBJ2-3
CATSDRGTGRSTDTQYF
TGTGCCACCAGTGACAGGGGGACAGGGAGGTCCACAGATACGCAGTATTTT
>TRBV10-3|-|-|TRBJ1-1
CAINSDKNTEAFF
TGTGCCATCAACTCCGACAAGAACACTGAAGCTTTCTTT
>TRBV20-1|-|-|TRBJ1-5
CSAVHDQPQHF
TGCAGTGCTGTACATGATCAGCCCCAGCATTTT
>TRBV24-1|-|-|TRBJ2-3
CATSDITPVQGDTQYF
TGTGCCACCAGTGATATTACTCCAGTTCAGGGAGATACGCAGTATTTT
>TRBV2|-|TRBD2|TRBJ2-1
CASSLQLAGGNEQFF
TGTGCCAGCAGTCTTCAACTAGCGGGAGGCAATGAGCAGTTCTTC
>TRBV5-1|-|-|TRBJ1-4
CASSPGDDLNEKLFF
TGCGCCAGCAGCCCGGGGGACGACCTAAATGAAAAACTGTTTTTT
>TRBV7-3|-|-|TRBJ1-5
CASSLDISQPQHF
TGTGCCAGCAGCCTGGACATCAGTCAGCCCCAGCATTTT
>TRBV25-1|-|TRBD1|TRBJ1-4
CASSMRPGQGNEKLFF
TGTGCCAGCAGTATGCGGCCGGGACAGGGGAATGAAAAACTGTTTTTT
>TRBV7-2|-|-|TRBJ1-4
CASSSPGTQGEKLFF
TGTGCCAGCAGCTCTCCGGGAACGCAAGGCGAAAAACTGTTTTTT
>TRBV27|-|TRBD2|TRBJ2-1
CASLSGGGNEQFF
TGTGCCAGCCTCTCGGGGGGGGGCAATGAGCAGTTCTTC
>TRBV27|-|-|TRBJ1-1
CASSLRGGNTEAFF
TGTGCCAGCAGTTTAAGAGGGGGAAACACTGAAGCTTTCTTT
>TRBV13|-|-|TRBJ1-4
CASSLFKSGEKLFF
TGTGCCAGCAGCTTATTTAAATCGGGGGAAAAACTGTTTTTT